The 4 T cell receptor beta chains reported below all come from one sample, sequenced in a study of shared clonotypes between healthy human individuals (dated by TCRdb to 2020 to 2022). Libraries came from the immunoSEQ multiplex PCR assay. TCRdb took this table from immuneACCESS and kept in-frame rearrangements with V and J called. Such tables lack part of the clones; where checked against another copy, unresolved V genes explain under half of the gap, and the rest is unexplained. The sample has 950,000 to 1,100,000 clones on record, roughly 80% of them singletons. About 1.5% of the sample lies in the top ten. The sequencing input was memory CD4+ T cells sorted from blood. The sample's cell subset or site label, decoded: CD45RA-negative fraction. The origin of the receptors is a man aged 18 to 35 in good health.

V and J are TRBV6-5 and TRBJ2-5; no firm D call. The CDR3 covers 14 residues. Germline CDR1 and CDR2: MNHEY and SVGAGI. V dropped 3 bases and J dropped 5 bases, with 13 bases sitting between them. The DNA of the CDR3 is TGTGCCAGCAGTTATGGCAGCTCAGTGGAGACCCAGTACTTC. It codes for CASSYGSSVETQYF.

On this clone itself: Other DNA sequences within the sample encode an identical CDR3. The V and J genes are TRBV7-9 and TRBJ2-5; 7 positions match TRBD1. The J segment lost 4 bases and the V segment lost 1 base, leaving 3 bases of the junction unmatched. The V gene's germline CDR1 is SEHNR and CDR2 FQNEAQ (reference sequence). There are 14 residues in the CDR3. The CDR3 nucleotides are TGTGCCAGCAGCTTAGACAGGGGTGGAGAGACCCAGTACTTC. This encodes CASSLDRGGETQYF.

This clone was found once. This rearrangement joins TRBV29-1 to TRBJ2-4; D unresolved. The ends were cut back, 3 bases at V and 7 bases at J, with 7 bases in the middle. The CDR3 is 11 residues long. Germline V gene data show CDR1 as SQVTM and CDR2 as ANQGSEA. The CDR3 DNA follows: TGCAGCGTTGAGTTAGGGAACATTCAGTACTTC. Protein product: CSVELGNIQYF.

In regard to this clone: Other DNA sequences of this sample code for an identical CDR3. The V and J genes are TRBV29-1 and TRBJ1-1; D unclear. CDR1 is SQVTM and CDR2 is ANQGSEA in the germline V gene. The CDR3 is 10 amino acids. The V end was cut by 6 bases, the J end by 1 base, with 3 bases between. The CDR3 here is CSVKNTEAFF. Written as DNA, the CDR3 is TGCAGCGTAAAGAACACTGAAGCTTTCTTT.